This entry describes one TCR beta chain. These data originate in a study of blood T cell repertoires in COVID-19. Trimming stripped 5 bases from V and 7 bases from J, with 9 bases between. This CDR3 is built from 12 residues. Germline CDR1 reads SGHTA; CDR2 reads FQGTGA. Sequencing used immunoSEQ multiplex PCR; TCRdb keeps in-frame clones, though not all of them. The data hold roughly 280,000 clones, with 85% to 90% observed a single time. The chain joins TRBV7-3 to TRBJ2-1; a weak D match, TRBD2 (5 bases). This sequence originates from a woman in her sixties or seventies who had recovered from COVID-19. Sequencing was done on a sample of PBMCs or T cells enriched from blood (not recorded which). CDR3: CASSAGINEQFF. The CDR3 nucleotides read TGTGCCAGCAGCGCCGGGATTAATGAGCAGTTCTTC.